A selection of T cell receptor beta chains follows, all from one sample in a study of shared clonotypes between healthy human individuals. Here immunoSEQ multiplex PCR was the method, and the copy in TCRdb shows in-frame clones only, minus some. The data show about 1.1 million clones, with about 80% seen just once and roughly 0.57% held by the top ten. The sample taken for sequencing was memory CD4+ T cells from PBMCs. These receptors originate from a man between 18 and 35 years old in good health. Some clones in this sample may be carry-over from other donors' samples. Each CDR3 is given with its conserved first and last residue. D genes are given only for firm matches. Not every row has a clone size; where given, it reads once, few, many or a size class.

cdr3_length clone_size j_call d_call v_call cdr3_aa cdr3_nt
16 . TRBJ1-4 TRBD1 TRBV5-1 CASSSRQGHADEKLFF TGCGCCAGCAGCTCCCGACAGGGACACGCCGATGAAAAACTGTTTTTT
14 . TRBJ1-2 . TRBV27 CASSLSDSNYGYTF TGTGCCAGCAGTTTGTCGGACAGTAACTATGGCTACACCTTC
14 . TRBJ2-7 . TRBV6-5 CASSYEQGTWEQYF TGTGCCAGCAGTTACGAACAGGGTACGTGGGAGCAGTACTTC
15 . TRBJ2-7 TRBD2 TRBV7-3 CASSLQLAGIYEQYF TGTGCCAGCAGCTTACAACTAGCGGGGATCTACGAGCAGTACTTC
15 . TRBJ2-7 TRBD2 TRBV7-8 CASSTTSGNQYEQYF TGTGCCAGCAGCACAACTAGCGGGAACCAATACGAGCAGTACTTC
16 few TRBJ2-5 TRBD1 TRBV7-8 CASSLLTGVARETQYF TGTGCCAGCAGCTTGCTAACAGGGGTAGCTAGAGAGACCCAGTACTTC
16 . TRBJ2-2 TRBD2 TRBV5-4 CASSFSSGLNTGELFF TGTGCCAGCAGCTTTTCTAGCGGGCTGAACACCGGGGAGCTGTTTTTT
12 . TRBJ2-5 . TRBV6-6 CASSYTRETQYF TGTGCCAGCAGTTACACCCGAGAGACCCAGTACTTC
14 many TRBJ2-5 TRBD2 TRBV10-3 CAIAASGFQETQYF TGTGCCATCGCGGCTAGCGGCTTCCAAGAGACCCAGTACTTC
15 . TRBJ2-4 . TRBV28 CASSPGVWGKNIQYF TGTGCCAGCAGCCCGGGGGTCTGGGGCAAAAACATTCAGTACTTC
13 . TRBJ1-5 . TRBV7-8 CASSKSPNQPQHF TGTGCCAGCAGCAAGTCCCCCAATCAGCCCCAGCATTTT
13 many TRBJ2-5 TRBD2 TRBV2 CARGGLAIETQYF TGTGCCAGAGGGGGACTAGCAATTGAGACCCAGTACTTC
15 once TRBJ2-1 TRBD2 TRBV29-1 CSVLTSGIVDNEQFF TGCAGCGTCCTGACTAGCGGGATTGTCGACAATGAGCAGTTCTTC
16 once TRBJ2-2 . TRBV30 CAWSEGRTTNTGELFF TGTGCCTGGAGTGAGGGGCGGACAACAAACACCGGGGAGCTGTTTTTT
15 . TRBJ2-1 . TRBV7-3 CASSSDGGSYNEQFF TGTGCCAGCAGCTCCGACGGGGGTTCCTACAATGAGCAGTTCTTC
16 . TRBJ2-2 . TRBV29-1 CSVGAGGTVGPGELFF TGCAGCGTGGGGGCCGGAGGGACAGTCGGCCCCGGGGAGCTGTTTTTT
13 . TRBJ2-1 . TRBV5-1 CASSMTLYNEQFF TGCGCCAGCAGCATGACACTCTACAATGAGCAGTTCTTC
13 many TRBJ2-5 . TRBV5-6 CASSDRVAPTQYF TGTGCCAGCAGCGATAGGGTAGCGCCGACCCAGTACTTC
13 . TRBJ2-7 . TRBV6-4 CASNLMGAYEQYF TGTGCCAGCAACCTCATGGGGGCTTACGAGCAGTACTTC
14 once TRBJ2-7 TRBD1 TRBV5-1 CASSWTGGSYEQYF TGCGCCAGCAGCTGGACAGGGGGGTCCTACGAGCAGTACTTC
14 . TRBJ1-1 . TRBV18 CASSPLRQNTEAFF TGTGCCAGCTCACCGTTACGACAGAACACTGAAGCTTTCTTT
18 . TRBJ2-2 . TRBV5-1 CASSPRYGAASTTGELFF TGCGCCAGCAGCCCCCGTTATGGCGCGGCCTCGACGACCGGGGAGCTGTTTTTT
15 once TRBJ2-1 TRBD2 TRBV7-8 CASKGLSGRDNEQFF TGTGCCAGTAAGGGACTAAGCGGGAGAGACAATGAGCAGTTCTTC
13 . TRBJ2-3 . TRBV11-2 CASSSALGDTQYF TGTGCCAGCAGCTCAGCACTCGGAGATACGCAGTATTTT
15 . TRBJ1-4 TRBD1 TRBV5-4 CASSSNRDRDEKLFF TGTGCCAGCAGCTCCAACCGGGACAGGGATGAAAAACTGTTTTTT
14 . TRBJ1-5 TRBD1 TRBV5-5 CASSDGTAYQPQHF TGTGCCAGCAGCGACGGGACAGCTTATCAGCCCCAGCATTTT
14 once TRBJ1-1 . TRBV27 CAPNTTRTHTEAFF TGTGCCCCTAATACCACTCGGACCCACACTGAAGCTTTCTTT
14 . TRBJ1-5 . TRBV4-2 CASRGSGINQPQHF TGTGCCAGCAGGGGATCGGGGATAAATCAGCCCCAGCATTTT
15 few TRBJ2-7 . TRBV6-1 CASSEESGELYEQYF TGTGCCAGCAGTGAAGAGTCGGGAGAACTATACGAGCAGTACTTC
15 . TRBJ2-2 . TRBV7-2 CASSSRSANTGELFF TGTGCCAGCAGCTCCCGGTCCGCGAACACCGGGGAGCTGTTTTTT
15 . TRBJ2-6 . TRBV19 CASSIGGTGANVLTF TGTGCCAGTAGTATAGGGGGGACGGGGGCCAACGTCCTGACTTTC
15 . TRBJ2-1 TRBD2 TRBV2 CASSSSGRDYNEQFF TGTGCCAGCAGTTCTAGCGGGAGGGACTACAATGAGCAGTTCTTC
16 . TRBJ2-3 TRBD2 TRBV7-2 CASSPMTSGLTDTQYF TGTGCCAGCAGCCCAATGACTAGCGGGTTGACAGATACGCAGTATTTT
12 . TRBJ2-5 . TRBV28 CASKDGWGTQYF TGTGCCAGCAAGGACGGGTGGGGGACCCAGTACTTC
12 . TRBJ1-2 . TRBV7-9 CASSRASYGYTF TGTGCCAGCAGTCGGGCCTCCTATGGCTACACCTTC
15 . TRBJ2-6 TRBD2 TRBV9 CASSRGDSGANVLTF TGTGCCAGCAGCCGGGGGGACTCTGGGGCCAACGTCCTGACTTTC
15 . TRBJ2-7 . TRBV28 CASSAAGGGRYEQYF TGTGCCAGCAGTGCCGCCGGCGGAGGACGCTACGAGCAGTACTTC
14 . TRBJ1-5 . TRBV28 CASSSPGSLRPQHF TGTGCCAGCAGTTCGCCTGGCTCTTTGCGGCCCCAGCATTTT
16 . TRBJ2-6 . TRBV7-3 CASGATAPSGANVLTF TGTGCCAGCGGGGCCACGGCCCCCTCTGGGGCCAACGTCCTGACTTTC
13 . TRBJ2-7 TRBD1 TRBV2 CASRDRVVHEQYF TGTGCCAGCAGGGACAGGGTTGTCCACGAGCAGTACTTC
15 . TRBJ1-1 TRBD1 TRBV5-1 CASSKGQGAGTEAFF TGCGCCAGCAGCAAGGGACAGGGGGCTGGCACTGAAGCTTTCTTT
17 . TRBJ2-2 . TRBV30 CAWSVPGEVTNTGELFF TGTGCCTGGAGTGTACCCGGGGAGGTCACGAACACCGGGGAGCTGTTTTTT
14 . TRBJ2-5 . TRBV18 CASSPPGREETQYF TGTGCCAGCTCACCACCGGGAAGGGAAGAGACCCAGTACTTC
13 . TRBJ1-2 . TRBV28 CASSSGANYGYTF TGTGCCAGCAGTTCGGGGGCGAACTATGGCTACACCTTC
15 . TRBJ2-7 . TRBV7-8 CANSSLAGHLYEQYF TGTGCCAACAGTTCTCTTGCGGGACACCTCTACGAGCAGTACTTC
14 . TRBJ2-7 . TRBV4-1 CASSQDETDAEQYF TGCGCCAGCAGCCAAGATGAGACAGATGCTGAGCAGTACTTC
15 . TRBJ2-3 TRBD2 TRBV7-9 CASSLTSGRRDTQYF TGTGCCAGCAGCTTGACTAGCGGGAGAAGAGATACGCAGTATTTT
15 . TRBJ2-3 . TRBV5-8 CASSLDLGYTDTQYF TGTGCCAGCAGCTTGGACCTTGGCTACACAGATACGCAGTATTTT
12 . TRBJ2-5 . TRBV28 CASSLGALLPYF TGTGCCAGCAGTTTAGGCGCCCTCTTACCGTACTTC
14 once TRBJ2-7 . TRBV27 CASSSSRDGYEQYF TGTGCCAGCAGTTCGTCCCGGGACGGTTACGAGCAGTACTTC
14 . TRBJ2-5 . TRBV5-1 CASSPDPYQETQYF TGCGCCAGCAGCCCCGACCCGTACCAAGAGACCCAGTACTTC
12 once TRBJ1-5 TRBD1 TRBV29-1 CSVGTGGQPQHF TGCAGCGTTGGGACAGGGGGTCAGCCCCAGCATTTT
12 once TRBJ2-1 . TRBV6-1 CASSEEGWSPFF TGTGCCAGCAGTGAAGAGGGCTGGTCGCCGTTCTTC
13 few TRBJ2-5 . TRBV30 CAWSPGSEETQYF TGTGCCTGGAGCCCTGGGAGCGAAGAGACCCAGTACTTC